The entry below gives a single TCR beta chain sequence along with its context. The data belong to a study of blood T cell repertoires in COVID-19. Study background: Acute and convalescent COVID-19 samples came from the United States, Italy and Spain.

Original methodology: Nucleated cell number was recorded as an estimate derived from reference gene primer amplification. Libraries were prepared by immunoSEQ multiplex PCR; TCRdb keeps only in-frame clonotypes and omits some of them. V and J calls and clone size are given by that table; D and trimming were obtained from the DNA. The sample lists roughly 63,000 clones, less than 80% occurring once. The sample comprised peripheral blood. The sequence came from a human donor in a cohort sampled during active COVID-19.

The CDR3 spells CASSRPPRLNTGELFF. Here the CDR3 DNA reads TGTGCCAGCAGCCGCCCTCCGAGATTAAACACCGGGGAGCTGTTTTTT. This chain joins TRBV11-3 and TRBJ2-2; D unclear. The germline gives CDR1 SGHNT, CDR2 YENEEA. The CDR3 length is 16 residues. V lost 5 bases and J 2 bases, leaving 15 bases between the germline ends. The full variable domain, with the rest looked up from reference TRBV11-3 and TRBJ2-2, is EAGVVQSPRYKIIEKKQPVAFWCNPISGHNTLYWYLQNLGQGPELLIRYENEEAVDDSQLPKDRFSAERLKGVDSTLKIQPAELGDSAVYLCASSRPPRLNTGELFFGEGSRLTVL.